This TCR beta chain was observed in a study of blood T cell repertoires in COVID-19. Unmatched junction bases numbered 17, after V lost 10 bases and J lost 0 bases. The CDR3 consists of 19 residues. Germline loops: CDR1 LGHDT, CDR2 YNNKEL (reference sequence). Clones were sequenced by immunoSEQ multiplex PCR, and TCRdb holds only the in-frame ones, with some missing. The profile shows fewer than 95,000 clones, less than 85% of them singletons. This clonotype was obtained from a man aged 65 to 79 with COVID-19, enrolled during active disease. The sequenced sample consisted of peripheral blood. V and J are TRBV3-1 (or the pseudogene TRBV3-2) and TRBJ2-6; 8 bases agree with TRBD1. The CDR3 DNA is TGTGCCACCGCCACCTGGGCGGGACAGGCCCTCTCTGGGGCCAACGTCCTGACTTTC. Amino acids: CATATWAGQALSGANVLTF.